The rows below give T cell receptor beta chains drawn from one sample of a study of blood T cell repertoires in COVID-19. The table came from immunoSEQ multiplex PCR; TCRdb's copy has only in-frame clones and leaves some out. The sample gives some 150,000 clones, about 89% of which show up once; around 3% is in the top ten. The sample taken for sequencing was peripheral blood. Receptors originate from a man between 60 and 75 years old with acute or convalescent COVID-19. Each CDR3 is given with its conserved first and last residue. Expanded clones get a size class; other rows say once, few or many, or leave the size out.

V gene	clone size	J gene	CDR3 protein
TRBV27	.	TRBJ2-3	CASTRYLAGSTDTQYF
TRBV11-2	.	TRBJ2-5	CASSPERETQYF
TRBV30	.	TRBJ1-4	CAWSTGNFATNEKLFF
TRBV7-2	.	TRBJ1-3	CASSPPGGAGNTIYF
TRBV5-1	.	TRBJ2-2	CASSPGGNTGELFF
TRBV3-1/TRBV3-2	.	TRBJ2-7	CASSQGLYEQYF
TRBV7-9	.	TRBJ2-3	CASSLGDYSGGDTQYF
TRBV5-1	.	TRBJ2-5	CASSPGTVQETQYF
TRBV18	.	TRBJ1-1	CASTRGAGASTEAFF
TRBV15	.	TRBJ2-1	CATSKGLDGGQFF
TRBV18	.	TRBJ2-1	CASSPRAGSSYNEQFF
TRBV19	.	TRBJ2-1	CASSPDRGRFSYNEQFF
TRBV7-2	.	TRBJ2-3	CASSPEVAGVSTDTQYF
TRBV5-1	.	TRBJ2-7	CASSLEATGYYEQYF
TRBV28	.	TRBJ1-2	CASRDGQGHDTF
TRBV5-6	.	TRBJ2-7	CASSATMGSPYEQYF
TRBV2	.	TRBJ2-1	CASNPGSNNEQFF
TRBV11-2	.	TRBJ1-2	CASSSPGTGNGYTF
TRBV4-3	once	TRBJ1-4	CASSRTQLGSNEKLFF
TRBV16	once	TRBJ2-1	CASSQSDYSSYNEQFF
TRBV6-5	.	TRBJ2-2	CASTLRSHTGELFF
TRBV11-2	.	TRBJ2-1	CASSSTFYNEQFF
TRBV5-8	.	TRBJ2-6	CASSLRRGHTGANVLTF
TRBV13	.	TRBJ1-2	CASSTGTGDGYTF
TRBV18	.	TRBJ2-1	CASSIWTGDNEQFF
TRBV7-2	once	TRBJ2-4	CASSLSFRGRTGNIQYF
TRBV7-9	.	TRBJ1-5	CASSPGTGKFQPQHF
TRBV24-1	once	TRBJ2-7	CATSGDRGNYEQYF
TRBV10-1	.	TRBJ2-5	CASLPPGGWETQYF
TRBV7-2	.	TRBJ2-1	CASGLDEQFF
TRBV15	.	TRBJ1-2	CATSIVLGANYGYTF
TRBV2	.	TRBJ2-4	CASRSDSKNIQYF
TRBV10-3	.	TRBJ2-7	CAISELQGNGEQYF
TRBV27	.	TRBJ2-7	CASSLFWTPSYEQYF
TRBV7-3	.	TRBJ2-5	CASSLAGGPLETQYF
TRBV30	.	TRBJ1-6	CAWILSGQGARGSPLHF
TRBV13	.	TRBJ1-1	CASSSGPKAGTEAFF
TRBV30	few	TRBJ1-4	CAWSVTGLTNEKLFF
TRBV7-9	.	TRBJ1-2	CASSSSQGRYTF
TRBV2	.	TRBJ1-4	CASSEGVGGKKLFF
TRBV5-1	.	TRBJ1-3	CASSLVPGVGNTIYF
TRBV5-6	few	TRBJ1-2	CASSLGGGEGYTF
TRBV7-2	.	TRBJ2-7	CASSLVGGGDYEQYF
TRBV4-3	.	TRBJ1-4	CASSQGTVKNEKLFF
TRBV18	.	TRBJ2-1	CASSPKGNEQFF
TRBV3-1/TRBV3-2	many	TRBJ2-7	CASSQGGGLYEQYF
TRBV5-1	.	TRBJ2-7	CASSSQGGPHEQYF
TRBV5-1	.	TRBJ1-2	CASTPDSAPYGYTF
TRBV7-2	.	TRBJ2-3	CASSLGELGNTQYF
TRBV4-1	.	TRBJ1-3	CASSQDMDIYSGNTIYF
TRBV19	.	TRBJ1-6	CASGRDNHSPLHF
TRBV7-7	few	TRBJ2-1	CASSLAGGGAGEQFF
TRBV20-1	once	TRBJ1-5	CSASPGDQPQHF
TRBV30	.	TRBJ1-2	CAWSVAGPSNYGYTF